Below are 18 T cell receptor beta chains sequenced from a single sample in a study of tissue T cells after allogeneic stem cell transplantation. Measured with immunoSEQ multiplex PCR; TCRdb has only the in-frame clones, and not every one. The sample shows 4,800 or so clones, less than 35% of them seen only once. Indicated time point: mouse harvest day 14 after allogeneic transplant. Each mouse received 10^7 T-cell-depleted marrow cells plus 10^6 splenic CD5+ T cells by tail vein. Sequenced material: skin. These receptors were obtained from a female BALB/c mouse given C57BL/6 T cells with graft-versus-host disease after an allogeneic hematopoietic cell transplant.

Points on this clone: These gene names are mouse names. The sequence runs out 1 residue before the end of the CDR3; the remainder is reconstructed from the germline J gene. The chain links TRBV23 to TRBJ2-4; TRBD2, the table's D call, lacks a check against the DNA. CDR3 length: 14 amino acids. Germline CDR1 and CDR2: KGHTA and FQNQQP. CDR3 DNA, as far as it was read: TGCTCCAGCAGTCAATGGGGGGGGAGGGACACCTTGTAC. Its protein is CSSSQWGGRDTLY. The full-length CDR3 reads as CSSSQWGGRDTLYF.

Concerning this clone: A junction boundary mismatches the germline segment, possibly from a read error. The genes are named according to mouse. The read halts 1 residue ahead of the CDR3 end, with the missing end drawn from the germline J gene. V gene TRBV13-2 combines with J gene TRBJ1-4; D is undetermined. Germline loops: CDR1 NNHNN, CDR2 SYGAGS (reference sequence). The CDR3 contains 12 residues. CDR3 DNA, as far as it was read: TGTACCAGCGGTGGTCAGAACGAAAGATTATTT. Translating it yields CTSGGQNERLF. The full CDR3 protein is CTSGGQNERLFF.

By sample fraction, this clone is medium-sized. Germline and genes: mouse. The read halts 1 residue ahead of the CDR3 end, with the missing end drawn from the germline J gene. The chain carries TRBV1 and TRBJ1-1; D ambiguous. The CDR3 extends over 13 amino acids. Germline values: CDR1 NSQYPW, CDR2 LRSPGD (reference sequence). With 1 base removed from V and 0 bases from J, the gap between germline ends came to 3 bases. The part of the CDR3 DNA that was read is TGCACCTGCAGTGCAGCAACAAACACAGAAGTCTTC. It yields the protein CTCSAATNTEVF. The whole CDR3 sequence is CTCSAATNTEVFF. The entire variable domain, with the rest obtained from reference TRBV1 and TRBJ1-1, is as follows: VTLLEQNPRWRLVPRGQAVNLRCILKNSQYPWMSWYQQDLQKQLQWLFTLRSPGDKEVKSLPGADYLATRVTDTELRLQVANMSQGRTLYCTCSAATNTEVFFGKGTRLTVV.

Details on this clone: This may be a read error, as it is one base from a much larger clone. Gene and germline names: mouse. Other DNA sequences in this specimen translate into the identical CDR3. CDR3 region: CASSLWGSQNTLYF. CDR3 DNA (partial): TGTGCCAGCAGTCTCTGGGGAAGTCAAAACACCTTGTAC. J is TRBJ2-4 and V is TRBV26; D possibly corresponds to TRBD2 (6 bases). The read stops 1 residue short of the end of the CDR3; the missing end is completed from the germline J gene. CDR3 length: 14 residues. Between the trimmed V and J ends, which lost 3 bases and 0 bases, there was a span of 7 bases. Germline V gene sequence: CDR1 KGHPV, CDR2 FQNQEV (reference sequence).

The table lists this clone with a count of one. Germline and genes here are mouse. The CDR3 is cut off 1 residue early in the read; its end comes from the germline J gene. The rearrangement uses TRBV3 and TRBJ2-3, with TRBD1 matching 9 bases. J was trimmed by 3 bases and V by 5 bases; bases with no gene match: 3. Germline assignment: CDR1 SNHLY and CDR2 FYNGKV (reference sequence). CDR3 length: 14 amino acids. This CDR3 reads CASSPGTGAETLYF. The CDR3 bases that were read are TGTGCCAGCAGCCCTGGGACAGGGGCAGAAACGCTGTAT.

This clone was counted only a few times. The gene symbols are mouse symbols. Read sequence stops 1 residue before the CDR3 end, and the germline J gene provides the missing end. V and J are TRBV13-2 and TRBJ2-3, with 7 bases that match TRBD1. V shed 3 bases, J shed 1 base, and the junction held 2 bases outside the gene matches. This CDR3 spans 14 amino acids. Germline V gene data show CDR1 as NNHNN and CDR2 as SYGAGS (reference sequence). The CDR3: CASGVGQGAETLYF. Incomplete CDR3 DNA: TGTGCCAGCGGTGTAGGACAGGGTGCAGAAACGCTGTAT.

As to this clone: Gene names follow the mouse nomenclature. The covered CDR3 bases are TGCTCCAGCAGTCAATCTCCACTGGGGGCTAACCAAGACACCCAGTAC. As protein: CSSSQSPLGANQDTQY. The whole CDR3 region reads CSSSQSPLGANQDTQYF. The chain carries TRBV23 and TRBJ2-5; the D call in the table, TRBD2, was not verified against the DNA. Read data end 1 residue before the CDR3 end; the end is taken from the germline J gene. CDR1 and CDR2 (germline): KGHTA, FQNQQP. CDR3 length equals 17 residues.

In the case of this clone: Gene names follow the mouse nomenclature. The read finishes 1 residue shy of the CDR3 end, and the germline J gene is used to complete it. The genes are TRBV13-2 and TRBJ2-7, with 10 bases lining up with TRBD1. The germline V gene has CDR1 NNHNN and CDR2 SYGAGS (reference sequence). J gave up 7 bases and V 2 bases, and 6 bases lay outside the gene matches. This CDR3 is 14 amino acids long. Partial CDR3 DNA: TGTGCCAGCGGTGACCCGGGACAGGGGAGGGAACAGTAC. It encodes CASGDPGQGREQY. The full CDR3 reads CASGDPGQGREQYF.

This clone was observed a handful of times. Gene names and germline match the mouse. The read halts 1 residue ahead of the CDR3 end, with the missing end drawn from the germline J gene. The V and J genes are TRBV26 and TRBJ1-4; no definite D call. Germline CDR1 is KGHPV and CDR2 is FQNQEV (reference sequence). The CDR3 contains 14 residues. Trimming left V 0 bases short and J 1 base short, with 3 bases between. The CDR3 reads CASSLSPSNERLFF. The part of the CDR3 DNA that was read is TGTGCCAGCAGTCTGTCTCCTTCCAACGAAAGATTATTT.

By sample fraction, this clone is medium-sized. These gene names are mouse names. CDR3 DNA, as far as it was read: TGCACCTGCAGTGCAGATCTGGCAAACCAAGACACCCAGTAC. It translates to CTCSADLANQDTQY. The entire CDR3 reads CTCSADLANQDTQYF. The chain recombines TRBV1 with TRBJ2-5; D is ambiguous. The CDR3 goes on 1 residue after the read ends, and that part is filled in from the germline J gene. The CDR3 sequence is 15 residues long. Germline V gene data show CDR1 as NSQYPW and CDR2 as LRSPGD (reference sequence). V lost 0 bases to trimming and J lost 0 bases, with 7 bases between them.

About this clone itself: The listed genes are named as in mouse. The CDR3 goes on 1 residue after the read ends, and that part is filled in from the germline J gene. This chain joins TRBV31 and TRBJ2-5; D might be TRBD1 or TRBD2, each matching 5 bases. The CDR3 extends over 14 amino acids. V lost 0 bases and J 2 bases, leaving 9 bases between the germline ends. Looked up from germline, CDR1 is GKSSPN and CDR2 is SITVG. CDR3 DNA, as far as it was read: TGTGCCTGGAGTCTGGGGGAGGGCCAAGACACCCAGTAC. This codes for CAWSLGEGQDTQY. The full CDR3 is CAWSLGEGQDTQYF.

This clone appeared a single time. This may be a read error, as it is one base from a much larger clone. Gene names and germline refer to mouse. The CDR3 extends 1 residue past the end of the read, so its final part is completed from the germline J gene. The chain joins TRBV26 to TRBJ2-5; the match to TRBD1 covers 8 bases. The CDR3 spans 13 residues. V shed 2 bases, J shed 5 bases, and the junction held 0 bases outside the gene matches. Germline CDR1 and CDR2: KGHPV and FQNQEV (reference sequence). Partial CDR3 DNA: TGTGCCAGCAGTCTGGGACAGGGAGACACCCAGTAC. Amino acid sequence: CASSLGQGDTQY. The whole CDR3 is CASSLGQGDTQYF. The whole variable domain, remainder taken from reference TRBV26 and TRBJ2-5, is NSKVIQTPRYLVKGQGQKAKMRCIPEKGHPVVFWYQQNKNNEFKFLINFQNQEVLQQIDMTEKRFSAECPSNSPCSLEIQSSEAGDSALYLCASSLGQGDTQYFGPGTRLLVL.

Of note for this clone: A read error is the likely source, as a far larger clone sits one nucleotide away. The gene names given are mouse names. The read ends 1 residue early relative to the CDR3; the germline J gene fills the gap. This chain uses TRBV13-2 with TRBJ2-7, with 12 bases fitting TRBD2. The CDR3 is 15 amino acids. Per the germline V gene, CDR1 is NNHNN and CDR2 is SYGAGS (reference sequence). Trimming removed 3 bases from V and 0 bases from J; junction bases left unmatched: 1. The CDR3 is CASGGLGGRSYEQYF. CDR3 bases read: TGTGCCAGCGGTGGACTGGGGGGGCGCTCCTATGAACAGTAC.

By share, this clone ranks as medium-sized. Gene names denote mouse genes. The read stops 1 residue short of the end of the CDR3; the missing end is completed from the germline J gene. The rearrangement uses TRBV16 and TRBJ1-1; 7 bases match TRBD1. Germline CDR1 SGHSA, CDR2 FRNQAP. Unmatched junction bases numbered 3, after V lost 5 bases and J lost 0 bases. The CDR3 totals 14 residues. The CDR3 bases that were read are TGTGCAAGCAGCGAAGGGACAGCAAACACAGAAGTCTTC. Translated: CASSEGTANTEVF. The whole CDR3 reads CASSEGTANTEVFF.

This clone came up a few times. Mouse germline and gene names are used. The CDR3 goes on 1 residue after the read ends, and that part is filled in from the germline J gene. The gene calls are TRBV16 and TRBJ2-7; 8 bases line up with TRBD2. The CDR3 totals 14 residues. Germline CDR1 and CDR2: SGHSA and FRNQAP. After removal of 1 base from V and 4 bases from J, the junction contained 3 bases not matched to a gene. The CDR3 here is CASSLGGGGYEQYF. The part of the CDR3 DNA that was read is TGTGCAAGCAGCTTAGGTGGGGGGGGTTATGAACAGTAC.

This clone rates as medium-sized (0.01 to 0.1%). Germline and genes here are mouse. The CDR3 is CASSLRLGGGQNTLYF. The sequenced part of the CDR3 DNA is TGTGCCAGCAGTTTAAGGCTGGGGGGAGGACAAAACACCTTGTAC. The rearrangement joins TRBV14 to TRBJ2-4; 8 nucleotides agree with TRBD2. The CDR3 end is not reached by the read, which stops 1 residue before it; the germline J gene fills it in. The trim removed 2 bases at V and 3 bases at J, leaving 8 bases unmatched. The germline CDR1 and CDR2 sequences are SGHDT and FRDEAV. The CDR3 consists of 16 residues.

As for this clone: Genes and germline are mouse. The chain's CDR3 is CASSPGTGGRDTEVFF. The sequenced CDR3 bases are TGTGCCAGCAGTCCCGGGACAGGGGGCAGGGACACAGAAGTCTTC. V usage is TRBV26 and J usage is TRBJ1-1, with 12 bases matching TRBD1. The read ends 1 residue shy of where the CDR3 ends; the end is completed using the germline J gene. The CDR3 is made up of 16 amino acids. From germline, CDR1 is KGHPV and CDR2 FQNQEV (reference sequence). Trimming took 4 bases from V and 3 from J; bases not matched to a gene: 6.

On this clone itself: Gene names and germline match the mouse. The observed sequence ends 1 residue before the CDR3 terminus, with the missing tail filled in from the germline J gene. The chain combines TRBV19 with TRBJ1-3, with D hard to call. The V and J ends lost 0 bases and 4 bases respectively, with 14 bases between them. The germline V gene has CDR1 FNHDT and CDR2 SITEND (reference sequence). The CDR3 extends over 16 amino acids. The CDR3 bases that were read are TGTGCCAGCAGTATAGCTGCGGCGCAGAAAGGAAATACGCTCTAT. This gives the protein CASSIAAAQKGNTLY. The whole CDR3 reads CASSIAAAQKGNTLYF. Full variable domain (outside the CDR3, taken from reference TRBV19 and TRBJ1-3): GGIITQTPKFLIGQEGQKLTLKCQQNFNHDTMYWYRQDSGKGLRLIYYSITENDLQKGDLSEGYDASREKKSSFSLTVTSAQKNEMAVFLCASSIAAAQKGNTLYFGEGSRLIVV.